This section outlines one TCR beta chain sequence together with its context. As yet, its antigen is unknown. Using immunoSEQ multiplex PCR, the repertoire was profiled, and TCRdb retains in-frame clones only, with some absent. The repertoire consists of roughly 55,000 clones, with approximately 70% occurring once and the leading ten covering around 8.8%. These data originate in a study of radiotherapy plus CTLA-4 blockade in lung cancer. Study summary: Among enrolled patients, over 15% responded and 30% to 40% achieved disease control. Findings of the study overall: Tumor-derived TCR clones expanded in blood after radiotherapy plus ipilimumab.

Participants had chemo-refractory metastatic non-small-cell lung cancer and were treated with focal radiation plus ipilimumab CTLA-4 blockade. CDR3 length equals 15 residues. V shed 6 bases, J shed 9 bases, and the junction held 14 bases outside the gene matches. Germline CDR1 reads MNHEY; CDR2 reads SVGAGI. Sequences were derived from peripheral blood, sampled from a patient treated with radiotherapy plus ipilimumab. The receptor comes from a human donor with non-small cell lung cancer whose response to radiotherapy plus ipilimumab could not be evaluated. The V call is TRBV6-5, the J call TRBJ2-7; 10 nucleotides agree with TRBD1. The CDR3 sequence is CASRPTPGDRGGQYF. CDR3 coding DNA: TGTGCCAGCAGGCCCACCCCCGGGGACAGGGGTGGGCAGTACTTC.